Below, 28 T cell receptor beta chains from the same sample are listed, as sequenced in a study of cytomegalovirus exposure and HLA in healthy donors. Vbeta (60) and Jbeta (13) primers were used in the PCR. Sequencing was performed with immunoSEQ multiplex PCR; in TCRdb, only in-frame clones are kept and a portion is missing. The listing contains around 100,000 clones. Input material: PBMCs. The receptors derive from a man aged 30 to 45 in good health and CMV-seronegative.

The chain is built from TRBV5-6 and TRBJ2-5; D is ambiguous. CDR1 is SGHDT, CDR2 YYEEEE, per germline. The germline V and J ends were trimmed by 4 bases and 2 bases, with 3 bases remaining between them. This CDR3 has 11 amino acids. CDR3 DNA: TGTGCCAGCAGCCTGCAAGAGACCCAGTACTTC. It translates to CASSLQETQYF.

This chain uses TRBV7-9 with TRBJ1-5, with 12 bases identical to TRBD1. With 1 base clipped from V and 2 bases from J, the junction kept 9 bases outside the gene matches. The CDR3 is 19 residues long. Germline loops: CDR1 SEHNR, CDR2 FQNEAQ (reference sequence). The chain's CDR3 is CASSLGPGQGALGNQPQHF. CDR3 bases: TGTGCCAGCAGCTTAGGGCCGGGACAGGGGGCTCTTGGCAATCAGCCCCAGCATTTT.

V gene TRBV4-3 combines with J gene TRBJ2-5; TRBD1 is a possible D gene (8 bases). The V gene lost 0 bases and the J gene lost 4 bases, with 12 bases spanning the gap. The CDR3 has 15 amino acids. Germline CDR1 reads LGHNA; CDR2 reads YSLEER. CDR3 protein: CASSQDTGGGETQYF. DNA for the CDR3: TGCGCCAGCAGCCAAGATACAGGGGGGGGAGAGACCCAGTACTTC.

The CDR3 is CATWTEAYEQYF. The CDR3, as DNA: TGTGCCACCTGGACGGAGGCCTACGAGCAGTACTTC. This sequence joins TRBV19 and TRBJ2-7, with a weak D call TRBD2 (5 bases). V shed 10 bases and J shed 2 bases, with 12 bases lying between them. This CDR3 region has 12 residues. Per germline, CDR1 LNHDA and CDR2 SQIVND (reference sequence). Using reference TRBV19 and TRBJ2-7 for the parts outside the CDR3, the full variable domain is DGGITQSPKYLFRKEGQNVTLSCEQNLNHDAMYWYRQDPGQGLRLIYYSQIVNDFQKGDIAEGYSVSREKKESFPLTVTSAQKNPTAFYLCATWTEAYEQYFGPGTRLTVT.

The gene calls are TRBV5-1 and TRBJ1-1; D gene unclear. Per germline, CDR1 SGHRS and CDR2 YFSETQ. The V end lost 4 bases, the J end lost 5 bases, and 15 bases lay between the germline ends. CDR3 size: 14 residues. CDR3 loop: CASSLVPHGTEAFF. Written as DNA, the CDR3 is TGCGCCAGCAGCCTCGTTCCCCACGGGACTGAAGCTTTCTTT.

The chain employs TRBV19 and TRBJ1-1; no clear D. The CDR3 consists of 13 residues. CDR1 LNHDA and CDR2 SQIVND come from the germline V gene (reference sequence). Between the trimmed V and J ends, which lost 1 base and 4 bases, there was a span of 7 bases. CDR3 nucleotides: TGTGCCAGTAGTATAGCTCGCGGCACTGAAGCTTTCTTT. It yields the protein CASSIARGTEAFF. Using reference TRBV19 and TRBJ1-1 for the parts outside the CDR3, the full variable domain is DGGITQSPKYLFRKEGQNVTLSCEQNLNHDAMYWYRQDPGQGLRLIYYSQIVNDFQKGDIAEGYSVSREKKESFPLTVTSAQKNPTAFYLCASSIARGTEAFFGQGTRLTVV.

V is TRBV5-6 and J is TRBJ2-5, with D perhaps matching TRBD2 (5 bases). Germline V gene sequence: CDR1 SGHDT, CDR2 YYEEEE. The ends were cut back, 1 base at V and 3 bases at J, with 10 bases in the middle. The CDR3 contains 14 residues. The CDR3 loop is CASSLTRMKETQYF. The CDR3, as DNA: TGTGCCAGCAGCTTGACTAGAATGAAAGAGACCCAGTACTTC.

The gene calls are TRBV7-9 and TRBJ1-2, with a possible D match to TRBD1 (5 bases). Germline V CDR1 and CDR2: SEHNR, FQNEAQ (reference sequence). V was shortened by 5 bases and J by 3 bases, with 13 bases between the two germline ends. The CDR3 is 14 amino acids. CDR3 DNA: TGTGCCAGCAGCCCGCGTAGGGGATACTATGGCTACACCTTC. Residues: CASSPRRGYYGYTF.

Details on this clone: The sample has other DNA sequences that encode this CDR3 too. The rearrangement links TRBV6-1 to TRBJ1-4; 7 bases match TRBD1. CDR3 size: 14 residues. The germline CDR1 and CDR2 sequences are MNHNS and SASEGT. The V segment lost 5 bases and the J segment 8 bases; nucleotides outside the gene matches: 8. This CDR3 reads CASSLRGQGEKLFF. DNA for the CDR3: TGTGCCAGCAGTCTAAGGGGGCAAGGCGAAAAACTGTTTTTT.

This chain uses TRBV5-4 with TRBJ1-2, with D perhaps TRBD1 (5 bases). Trimming took off 3 bases at V and 8 bases at J, with 17 bases between the two ends. CDR1 is SGHNT and CDR2 is YYREEE in the germline V gene (reference sequence). The CDR3 sequence is 14 residues long. In DNA form, the CDR3 reads TGTGCCAGCAGCTCCCCCGAAGGTCGGGGGGGCTACACCTTC. This encodes CASSSPEGRGGYTF.

The J gene is TRBJ1-4, the V gene TRBV19, with TRBD1 matching over 8 bases. With 5 bases clipped from V and 6 bases from J, the junction kept 8 bases outside the gene matches. There are 15 residues in the CDR3. The germline V gene has CDR1 LNHDA and CDR2 SQIVND (reference sequence). The CDR3 coding sequence is TGTGCCAGTAGTGCCCTGACAGGGGCGGATGAAAAACTGTTTTTT. As protein: CASSALTGADEKLFF.

The chain uses TRBV6-5 and TRBJ2-5; 11 nucleotides align to TRBD2. Germline V lookup: CDR1 MNHEY, CDR2 SVGAGI. V shed 6 bases, J shed 2 bases, and the junction held 5 bases outside the gene matches. The CDR3 contains 15 residues. The CDR3 region is CASRRLAGRQETQYF. The CDR3 coding sequence is TGTGCCAGCAGAAGACTAGCGGGACGACAAGAGACCCAGTACTTC.

V usage is TRBV7-2 and J usage is TRBJ2-3; D is undetermined. The CDR3 consists of 15 residues. The germline V gene encodes CDR1 SGHTA and CDR2 FQGNSA. Trimming pared 2 bases from V and 0 bases from J, leaving 9 bases between. CDR3 nucleotide sequence: TGTGCCAGCAGCTTATTAGTGGTTAGCACAGATACGCAGTATTTT. As protein: CASSLLVVSTDTQYF.

This chain joins TRBV4-3 and TRBJ1-6; D call uncertain. Trimming cost V 1 base and J 0 bases, with 10 bases left between them. The CDR3 totals 17 residues. The V gene's germline CDR1 is LGHNA and CDR2 YSLEER. In nucleotides, the CDR3 is TGCGCCAGCAGCCAAGGGAGATCCGGCTCCTATAATTCACCCCTCCACTTT. Protein product: CASSQGRSGSYNSPLHF.

The genes are TRBV18 and TRBJ2-1; D is undetermined. Germline CDR1 reads KGHSH; CDR2 reads LQKENI. V was trimmed by 0 bases and J by 0 bases, leaving 9 bases between them. This CDR3 has 16 amino acids. CDR3 region: CASSPPVQNSYNEQFF. As DNA, the CDR3 is TGTGCCAGCTCACCACCGGTACAGAACTCCTACAATGAGCAGTTCTTC.

The genes are TRBV11-1 and TRBJ1-3; a weak D match, TRBD1 (6 bases). The CDR3 is 15 residues long. The V and J ends lost 1 base and 0 bases respectively, with 7 bases between them. CDR1 is SGHAT and CDR2 is FQDESV in the germline V gene (reference sequence). CDR3 DNA sequence: TGTGCCAGCAGCTTAGAGGACAGCTCTGGAAACACCATATATTTT. Protein product: CASSLEDSSGNTIYF. The full variable domain, in which reference TRBV11-1 and TRBJ1-3 provide the parts outside the CDR3, is EAEVAQSPRYKITEKSQAVAFWCDPISGHATLYWYRQILGQGPELLVQFQDESVVDDSQLPKDRFSAERLKGVDSTLKIQPAELGDSAMYLCASSLEDSSGNTIYFGEGSWLTVV.

The V gene is TRBV4-1, the J gene TRBJ2-7, with TRBD2 matching 12 bases. The junction had 7 bases not matched to a gene; V was cut back by 4 bases and J by 6 bases. Germline CDR1 MGHRA, CDR2 YSYEKL. This CDR3 is 15 amino acids long. CDR3 amino acids: CASSPPLAGGREQYF. CDR3 bases: TGCGCCAGCAGCCCCCCGCTAGCGGGGGGGCGCGAGCAGTACTTC.

The genes are TRBV13 and TRBJ2-7; 8 positions match TRBD1. Germline-derived CDR1 and CDR2 are PRHDT and FYEKMQ (reference sequence). This CDR3 has 12 residues. J lost 9 bases, V lost 5 bases, and 6 bases had no gene match. The CDR3 reads CASSGQGWGQYF. In DNA, the CDR3 is TGTGCCAGCAGCGGACAGGGTTGGGGGCAGTACTTC.

This chain connects TRBV5-4 to TRBJ2-7, with D possibly TRBD1 on 5 matching bases. V was clipped by 4 bases and J by 5 bases, with 16 bases between them. Germline lookup yields CDR1 SGHNT and CDR2 YYREEE (reference sequence). The CDR3 sequence is 14 residues long. CDR3 in amino acids: CASSPPGYLHEQYF. The CDR3 nucleotides read TGTGCCAGCAGCCCCCCAGGGTACCTCCACGAGCAGTACTTC.

The chain employs TRBV6-5 and TRBJ2-7, with 7 positions matching TRBD1. The germline V gene has CDR1 MNHEY and CDR2 SVGAGI. V lost 0 bases, J lost 3 bases, and 5 bases stayed unmatched. This CDR3 comprises 15 residues. The CDR3 loop reads CASSYSHRGNYEQYF. CDR3 in DNA: TGTGCCAGCAGTTACTCCCACAGGGGTAACTACGAGCAGTACTTC.

V gene TRBV4-2 combines with J gene TRBJ2-3; no firm D call. Trimming removed 3 bases from V and 4 bases from J, with 14 bases in between. This CDR3 region has 15 residues. The germline gives CDR1 LGHNA, CDR2 YNFKEQ. The CDR3 sequence: CASSQALPRPDTQYF. The CDR3 DNA is TGTGCCAGCAGCCAGGCCCTCCCCCGCCCAGATACGCAGTATTTT.

J is TRBJ1-2 and V is TRBV6-5, with 12 positions matching TRBD1. V lost 2 bases to trimming and J lost 7 bases; unmatched junction nucleotides: 8. Per germline, CDR1 MNHEY and CDR2 SVGAGI. The CDR3 runs 16 residues. CDR3 sequence reads: CASSYLGDRGLGGYTF. The DNA for the CDR3 is TGTGCCAGCAGTTACCTTGGGGACAGGGGGCTAGGTGGCTACACCTTC.

The chain carries TRBV5-4 and TRBJ2-5; tentatively, D is TRBD2 (5 bases). The germline V and J ends were trimmed by 3 bases and 5 bases, with 17 bases remaining between them. CDR1 and CDR2 from the germline V gene are SGHNT and YYREEE (reference sequence). The CDR3 is 15 amino acids. In DNA, the CDR3 is TGTGCCAGCAGCTCCCCGGGCGGGCCCAGCGAGACCCAGTACTTC. This sequence encodes CASSSPGGPSETQYF.

The chain combines TRBV6-5 with TRBJ2-7, with a weak D call TRBD1 (6 bases). The length of the CDR3 is 12 residues. Germline assignment: CDR1 MNHEY and CDR2 SVGAGI. Trimming removed 6 bases from V and 4 bases from J, with 10 bases in between. CDR3 coding DNA: TGTGCCAGCAGCCGGGACACATACGAGCAGTACTTC. This gives the protein CASSRDTYEQYF.

The chain joins TRBV5-1 to TRBJ2-7, with D perhaps TRBD1 (6 bases). CDR1 SGHRS and CDR2 YFSETQ come from the germline V gene. Trimming removed 1 base from V and 2 bases from J, with 19 bases in between. The CDR3 has 17 residues. The CDR3 sequence is CASSLQLDSSKPYEQYF. In DNA, the CDR3 is TGCGCCAGCAGCTTGCAATTGGACAGTTCCAAACCCTACGAGCAGTACTTC.

V and J are TRBV6-5 and TRBJ2-1; 10 bases fit TRBD1. V was pared by 5 bases and J by 6 bases, with 7 bases of the junction left unmatched. This CDR3 is 15 amino acids long. Germline V gene sequence: CDR1 MNHEY, CDR2 SVGAGI. The CDR3 loop reads CASSLDRGRLNEQFF. CDR3 coding DNA: TGTGCCAGCAGTCTAGACAGGGGGCGGCTCAATGAGCAGTTCTTC.

The chain couples TRBV19 to TRBJ2-1; D is possibly TRBD2 (5 bases). With 2 bases removed from V and 0 bases from J, the gap between germline ends came to 8 bases. CDR1 is LNHDA and CDR2 is SQIVND in the germline V gene (reference sequence). This CDR3 has 15 amino acids. The DNA for the CDR3 is TGTGCCAGTAGTATAAGCGGCCGCTCCTACAATGAGCAGTTCTTC. Translated, it gives CASSISGRSYNEQFF.

V and J are TRBV19 and TRBJ2-3; TRBD1 matches 7 bases. This CDR3 is built from 15 residues. Germline values: CDR1 LNHDA, CDR2 SQIVND (reference sequence). Germline trimming cut 6 bases from V and 2 bases from J; bases unmatched to any gene: 8. The CDR3 coding sequence is TGTGCCAGTAGGCCGGGACAGCTTGCCACAGATACGCAGTATTTT. Its translation: CASRPGQLATDTQYF.